Given below is one T cell receptor beta chain in context. Its antigen is still unknown. TCRdb keeps only in-frame clones here, not all; method: immunoSEQ multiplex PCR. This table has 90,000 to 110,000 clones, about 80% appearing once. The data were taken from a study of T cell responses to AZD1222 COVID-19 vaccine. Findings and caveats of the study: The donor cohort was predominantly white British with a female majority, and clonal diversity may have been underestimated. Of spike-specific TCRs, nearly half reportedly target regions left unmutated in variants.

CDR1 is SGHVS and CDR2 is FQNEAQ in the germline V gene. The V and J ends lost 2 bases and 0 bases respectively, with 11 bases between them. The CDR3 covers 16 residues. This sequence originates from an adult in good health. The specimen was peripheral blood, collected on day 0 of AZD1222 vaccination. The chain combines TRBV7-8 with TRBJ2-1, with D hard to call. The CDR3 bases are TGTGCCAGCAGCTTACAACTGGCCAGCTCCTACAATGAGCAGTTCTTC. Amino acids: CASSLQLASSYNEQFF.